This T cell receptor (beta chain) was observed in a study of cytomegalovirus exposure and HLA in healthy donors. General observations from the study: As a later analysis revealed, most CMV-associated TCR beta chains appeared HLA-restricted. Highly shared sequence variants in one cluster were likely a sequencing artifact.

With 60 Vbeta and 13 Jbeta primers, the PCR was carried out. The table came from immunoSEQ multiplex PCR; TCRdb's copy has only in-frame clones and leaves some out. The sample consists of about 98,000 clones, around 80% of them appearing once. The CDR3 sequence is 15 residues long. Germline V gene sequence: CDR1 SGHDT, CDR2 YYEEEE. V was trimmed by 4 bases and J by 11 bases, leaving 21 bases between them. Comment on this clone: What it binds is unknown.

The material sequenced was PBMCs. The chain uses TRBV5-6 and TRBJ1-4; D may be TRBD1 (5 bases). This receptor was identified in a man younger than 35 in good health and CMV-seropositive. The CDR3 region is CASSGGAETRRKLFF. The DNA for the CDR3 is TGTGCCAGCAGCGGCGGGGCCGAGACCCGTAGGAAACTGTTTTTT.